The clone carrying this T cell receptor (beta chain) showed up just once. With V trimmed by 0 bases and J by 5 bases, 7 bases remained unmatched. The germline CDR1 and CDR2 sequences are DFQATT and SNEGSKA (reference sequence). The CDR3 sequence is 15 residues long. PBMCs were obtained from approximately 10 ml fresh peripheral blood. TCR beta CDR3 sequences were amplified from RNA transcripts. With the HTBI primer set, the TCR CDR3 went through a first round of RT-PCR. TCRdb re-called the multiplex PCR reads with MiXCR, one entry per CDR3 protein. The repertoire consists of some 490,000 distinct CDR3 sequences, with around a fifth occurring once and the leading ten covering under 55%. The sample originates from a study of T cells in Graves' hyperthyroidism and ophthalmopathy.

The chain carries TRBV20-1 and TRBJ2-1, with TRBD2 matching over 7 bases. Sample: blood. The source of this sequence is a woman aged 70 to 79 with Graves' ophthalmopathy. The CDR3 loop is CSARDGGRVDNEQFF. CDR3 sequence (DNA): TGCAGTGCTAGAGATGGCGGGAGAGTCGACAATGAGCAGTTCTTC.